These 10 T cell receptor beta chains came from one sample sequenced in a study of blood T cell repertoires in COVID-19. Assay used: immunoSEQ multiplex PCR; TCRdb lists only in-frame clones, some missing. This sample has roughly 120,000 clones, with over 60% found just once. The sequencing sample was made of peripheral blood. The receptors originated from an older man with acute or convalescent COVID-19.

The chain couples TRBV24-1 to TRBJ2-1; 14 bases fit TRBD2. CDR1 KGHDR and CDR2 SFDVKD come from the germline V gene. The V segment lost 5 bases and the J segment 9 bases; nucleotides outside the gene matches: 8. The CDR3 sequence is 16 residues long. CDR3: CATSGGTSGGFGEQFF. Here the CDR3 DNA reads TGTGCCACCAGTGGAGGGACTAGCGGGGGTTTTGGTGAGCAGTTCTTC.

This clone was counted once. Here the CDR3 DNA reads TGTGCCAGCAGGGGGGGACGGTCGAATGAGCAGTTCTTC. It codes for CASRGGRSNEQFF. The J gene is TRBJ2-1, the V gene TRBV12-3 or TRBV12-4; D might be TRBD2 (6 bases). V was cut by 6 bases and J by 7 bases, with 13 bases left in between. The CDR3 is 13 amino acids.

The chain uses TRBV25-1 and TRBJ1-6; 10 bases are a match to TRBD1. This CDR3 region has 16 residues. CDR1 is MGHDK, CDR2 SYGVNS, per germline. Germline trimming cut 8 bases from V and 7 bases from J; bases unmatched to any gene: 11. CDR3 loop: CASEEGWGQGNSPLHF. CDR3 DNA sequence: TGTGCCAGCGAAGAGGGGTGGGGACAGGGGAATTCACCCCTCCACTTT.

The CDR3, as DNA: TGTGCCACCAAGGAGCGGACAGGGACTTACGAGCAGTACTTC. This translates into CATKERTGTYEQYF. The chain recombines TRBV15 with TRBJ2-7, with 8 bases identical to TRBD1. Germline CDR1 and CDR2: LNHNV and YYDKDF (reference sequence). Germline trimming cut 7 bases from V and 4 bases from J; bases unmatched to any gene: 9. The CDR3 runs to 14 residues.

This chain links TRBV27 with TRBJ2-7; D unresolved. Germline V gives CDR1 MNHEY, CDR2 SMNVEV (reference sequence). V lost 0 bases and J lost 0, with 18 bases in between. The CDR3 runs 18 residues. The CDR3 is CASSLSNPRTTRSYEQYF. CDR3 nucleotide sequence: TGTGCCAGCAGTTTATCGAACCCCAGAACAACACGCTCCTACGAGCAGTACTTC.

The chain joins TRBV9 to TRBJ1-5, with unresolved D. V shed 3 bases and J shed 3 bases, with 16 bases lying between them. The CDR3 is 16 amino acids. The germline CDR1 and CDR2 sequences are SGDLS and YYNGEE. Here the CDR3 reads CASSATAGGDNQPQHF. For the CDR3, the DNA is TGTGCCAGCAGCGCAACTGCTGGCGGAGACAATCAGCCCCAGCATTTT.

The chain carries TRBV24-1 and TRBJ2-3; the D is unclear. Germline CDR1 KGHDR, CDR2 SFDVKD. The CDR3 is 14 amino acids. Trimming stripped 4 bases from V and 4 bases from J, with 11 bases between. This CDR3 is CATSDTKLADTQYF. CDR3 nucleotide sequence: TGTGCCACCAGTGACACTAAATTAGCAGATACGCAGTATTTT.

The V and J genes are TRBV28 and TRBJ2-1; 7 nucleotides match TRBD1. Trimming cost V 5 bases and J 4 bases; bases outside gene matches: 8. The CDR3 contains 15 residues. The germline V gene encodes CDR1 MDHEN and CDR2 SYDVKM. CDR3 coding DNA: TGTGCCAGCAGTCCACCGGGACAGCGATACAATGAGCAGTTCTTC. It codes for CASSPPGQRYNEQFF.

This chain connects TRBV24-1 to TRBJ2-1, with 9 nucleotides matching TRBD1. V shed 4 bases and J 3 bases; nucleotides not matched to a gene: 18. CDR1 and CDR2 from the germline V gene are KGHDR and SFDVKD. The CDR3 loop spans 20 amino acids. CDR3 protein: CATSDLLEDRGLLSYNEQFF. The CDR3, as DNA: TGTGCCACCAGTGACCTATTGGAGGACAGGGGACTACTGAGCTACAATGAGCAGTTCTTC.

This chain connects TRBV12-3 or TRBV12-4 to TRBJ1-2; D is uncertain. The V end lost 8 bases, the J end lost 6 bases, and 13 bases lay between the germline ends. This CDR3 region has 12 residues. This chain's CDR3 is CASSTSLNGYTF. The CDR3 DNA is TGTGCCAGCTCCACGAGTCTAAATGGCTACACCTTC.